One and the same sample provided the 32 T cell receptor beta chains below, sequenced in a study of shared clonotypes between healthy human individuals. Measured with immunoSEQ multiplex PCR; TCRdb has only the in-frame clones, and not every one. The sample lists approximately 1.5 million clones; approximately 98% were seen once. The material sequenced was naive CD4+ T cells sorted from blood. As to subset: CD45RA+ positively selected. The source of these receptors is a young man in good health.

This sequence joins TRBV28 and TRBJ1-3, with 7 nucleotides matching TRBD1. In germline, CDR1 is MDHEN, CDR2 SYDVKM. CDR3 size: 14 residues. V lost 6 bases and J lost 4; bases outside the gene matches: 6. The CDR3 region has the DNA TGTGCCAGCAGCCGACAGGGCGGCGGAAACACCATATATTTT. It specifies CASSRQGGGNTIYF.

This chain connects TRBV9 to TRBJ2-3; TRBD2 agrees at 9 bases. V gave up 0 bases and J gave up 4 bases; unmatched junction bases: 12. The CDR3 has 18 amino acids. Germline CDR1 SGDLS, CDR2 YYNGEE. CDR3 loop: CASSVGFGREGHADTQYF. The CDR3 DNA reads as TGTGCCAGCAGCGTAGGTTTCGGGCGGGAGGGGCACGCAGATACGCAGTATTTT.

The chain joins TRBV5-1 to TRBJ1-4, with D possibly TRBD1 on 6 matching bases. The CDR3 has 15 amino acids. CDR1 and CDR2 (germline): SGHRS, YFSETQ. V was trimmed by 4 bases and J by 4 bases, leaving 14 bases between them. For the CDR3, the DNA is TGCGCCAGCAGCATGGACAGTTTTCTTAATGAAAAACTGTTTTTT. This sequence encodes CASSMDSFLNEKLFF.

This clone appeared a single time. The chain is built from TRBV5-1 and TRBJ2-1, with D possibly matching TRBD2 (5 bases). Trimming stripped 1 base from V and 8 bases from J, with 10 bases between. This CDR3 spans 13 amino acids. Germline-derived CDR1 and CDR2 are SGHRS and YFSETQ. The CDR3 protein is CASSLTSHDEQFF. CDR3 DNA: TGCGCCAGCAGCTTGACTAGTCACGATGAGCAGTTCTTC.

The J gene is TRBJ2-3, the V gene TRBV7-9; the D call may be TRBD1 or TRBD2 (5 bases each). The CDR3 spans 15 residues. Deletions cut 5 bases from V and 7 bases from J, with 19 bases between. CDR1 and CDR2 (germline): SEHNR, FQNEAQ (reference sequence). The CDR3 DNA reads TGTGCCAGCAGCCACCCAGGGCTAGCATCAAATACGCAGTATTTT. Amino acids: CASSHPGLASNTQYF.

V gene TRBV11-3 combines with J gene TRBJ2-1; D may be TRBD1 (6 bases). Per germline, CDR1 SGHNT and CDR2 YENEEA. The V and J ends lost 6 bases and 6 bases respectively, with 9 bases between them. The CDR3 runs 12 residues. CDR3 in DNA: TGTGCCAGCAGTACAGGGTTCAATGAGCAGTTCTTC. Protein product: CASSTGFNEQFF.

About this clone: The same CDR3 can be traced to other DNA sequences in this sample. This chain uses TRBV11-3 with TRBJ2-3; 7 bases match TRBD2. CDR3 length equals 16 residues. Germline V gives CDR1 SGHNT, CDR2 YENEEA. Trimming removed 1 base from V and 0 bases from J; junction bases left unmatched: 4. The CDR3 here is CASSLAGGTSTDTQYF. In DNA, the CDR3 is TGTGCCAGCAGCTTAGCGGGAGGAACTAGCACAGATACGCAGTATTTT.

The chain links TRBV19 to TRBJ1-5; a weak D match, TRBD1 (5 bases). V lost 5 bases to trimming and J lost 5 bases, with 13 bases between them. CDR1 and CDR2 (germline): LNHDA, SQIVND (reference sequence). The CDR3 totals 14 residues. The CDR3 nucleotides read TGTGCCAGTAGTCTTAGGGACCAGCATCAGCCCCAGCATTTT. Amino acids: CASSLRDQHQPQHF.

V usage is TRBV4-3 and J usage is TRBJ1-4, with D uncertain. Germline V CDR1 and CDR2: LGHNA, YSLEER. The CDR3 totals 15 residues. The ends were cut back, 1 base at V and 7 bases at J, with 13 bases in the middle. The CDR3 nucleotides are TGCGCCAGCAGCCAAGGACAAGTAGGCCTTGAAAAACTGTTTTTT. As protein: CASSQGQVGLEKLFF.

This chain uses TRBV2 with TRBJ2-3; D call uncertain. V gave up 6 bases and J gave up 4 bases, with 8 bases separating them. This CDR3 is 12 amino acids long. Germline values: CDR1 SNHLY, CDR2 FYNNEI. The CDR3 nucleotides read TGTGCCAGCAGATTAGGCTCAGATACGCAGTATTTT. Its translation is CASRLGSDTQYF. The full variable domain, in which reference TRBV2 and TRBJ2-3 provide the parts outside the CDR3, is EPEVTQTPSHQVTQMGQEVILRCVPISNHLYFYWYRQILGQKVEFLVSFYNNEISEKSEIFDDQFSVERPDGSNFTLKIRSTKLEDSAMYFCASRLGSDTQYFGPGTRLTVL.

J is TRBJ2-1 and V is TRBV27; 9 positions agree with TRBD2. The ends lost 3 bases at V and 7 bases at J; junction bases unmatched: 4. CDR3 length: 14 amino acids. Germline lookup yields CDR1 MNHEY and CDR2 SMNVEV (reference sequence). DNA of the CDR3: TGTGCCAGCAGTTTCCTAGCGGGGCCTAATGAGCAGTTCTTC. Translation: CASSFLAGPNEQFF.

The rearrangement uses TRBV2 and TRBJ1-4; 8 bases line up with TRBD1. Germline-derived CDR1 and CDR2 are SNHLY and FYNNEI. CDR3 length equals 14 residues. V gave up 7 bases and J gave up 2 bases; unmatched junction bases: 3. This CDR3 is CASTRQGTNEKLFF. The CDR3 DNA sequence: TGTGCCAGCACCCGACAGGGGACTAATGAAAAACTGTTTTTT.

The chain uses TRBV6-1 and TRBJ2-7; D may be TRBD1 (5 bases). Germline assignment: CDR1 MNHNS and CDR2 SASEGT. V lost 7 bases, J lost 3 bases, and 16 bases lay in between. The CDR3 is 14 amino acids. The CDR3 loop is CASKPARELYEQYF. In DNA form, the CDR3 reads TGTGCCAGCAAACCGGCCAGGGAACTCTACGAGCAGTACTTC.

The chain's CDR3 is CASSPTGTTERNQPQHF. The CDR3 DNA reads TGTGCCAGCAGCCCTACCGGGACCACAGAGCGCAATCAGCCCCAGCATTTT. The rearrangement uses TRBV7-3 and TRBJ1-5; tentatively, D is TRBD1 (5 bases). In germline, CDR1 is SGHTA, CDR2 FQGTGA. The CDR3 contains 17 residues. V dropped 5 bases and J dropped 2 bases, with 19 bases sitting between them.

The gene calls are TRBV7-2 and TRBJ2-7; TRBD2 is a possible D gene (6 bases). The CDR3 has 15 amino acids. From germline, CDR1 is SGHTA and CDR2 FQGNSA. The V and J ends lost 5 bases and 2 bases respectively, with 16 bases between them. CDR3 DNA: TGTGCCAGCAGCCTCCTACCGGGAGATCCCTACGAGCAGTACTTC. This gives the protein CASSLLPGDPYEQYF. The full variable domain, its missing parts supplied by reference TRBV7-2 and TRBJ2-7, is GAGVSQSPSNKVTEKGKDVELRCDPISGHTALYWYRQSLGQGLEFLIYFQGNSAPDKSGLPSDRFSAERTGGSVSTLTIQRTQQEDSAVYLCASSLLPGDPYEQYFGPGTRLTVT.

V and J are TRBV7-9 and TRBJ2-7; D might be TRBD2 (6 bases). The V end lost 5 bases, the J end lost 4 bases, and 18 bases lay between the germline ends. CDR1 and CDR2 from the germline V gene are SEHNR and FQNEAQ (reference sequence). CDR3 length: 15 residues. The CDR3 sequence: CASSPGLPGPYEQYF. The CDR3 DNA reads as TGTGCCAGCAGCCCGGGACTGCCCGGGCCTTACGAGCAGTACTTC.

This clone was counted once. The chain joins TRBV7-6 to TRBJ2-2, with 14 bases identical to TRBD2. Germline-derived CDR1 and CDR2 are SGHVS and FNYEAQ. The CDR3 sequence is 20 residues long. The junction had 17 bases not matched to a gene; V was cut back by 5 bases and J by 6 bases. The CDR3 is CASSLSGGTSGRDLSGELFF. CDR3 DNA sequence: TGTGCCAGCAGCCTCAGCGGCGGGACTAGCGGGAGAGATTTGTCCGGGGAGCTGTTTTTT.

The chain links TRBV9 to TRBJ2-5; TRBD1 might be the D (6 bases). The CDR3 runs 15 residues. Germline CDR1 and CDR2: SGDLS and YYNGEE. V gave up 2 bases and J gave up 5 bases, with 16 bases separating them. CDR3 nucleotides: TGTGCCAGCAGCGTGAGGCCAGGGGACGGGGAGACCCAGTACTTC. This gives the protein CASSVRPGDGETQYF. Supplemented by reference TRBV9 and TRBJ2-5, the full variable domain reads DSGVTQTPKHLITATGQRVTLRCSPRSGDLSVYWYQQSLDQGLQFLIQYYNGEERAKGNILERFSAQQFPDLHSELNLSSLELGDSALYFCASSVRPGDGETQYFGPGTRLLVL.

The chain recombines TRBV7-9 with TRBJ2-7, with 8 nucleotides matching TRBD1. Germline lookup yields CDR1 SEHNR and CDR2 FQNEAQ (reference sequence). The CDR3 runs to 15 residues. Unmatched junction bases numbered 4, after V lost 0 bases and J lost 3 bases. The CDR3: CASSLARDRYYEQYF. CDR3 nucleotides: TGTGCCAGCAGCTTAGCCCGGGACAGGTACTACGAGCAGTACTTC.

Note on this clone: Other DNA sequences in this sample translate to the same CDR3. The V gene is TRBV5-4, the J gene TRBJ2-7; D gene unclear. From germline, CDR1 is SGHNT and CDR2 YYREEE (reference sequence). This CDR3 is built from 13 residues. Trimming removed 3 bases at V and 0 bases at J, with 7 bases between. CDR3 sequence: CASSSGLSYEQYF. The CDR3 region has the DNA TGTGCCAGCAGCTCGGGCCTCTCCTACGAGCAGTACTTC.

The chain uses TRBV29-1 and TRBJ2-7; D gene uncertain. V lost 4 bases to trimming and J lost 5 bases, with 9 bases between them. This CDR3 comprises 11 residues. CDR1 and CDR2 from the germline V gene are SQVTM and ANQGSEA. The CDR3 DNA reads as TGCAGCGTTGCAGACGTCCACGAGCAGTACTTC. It is translated as CSVADVHEQYF.

The V and J genes are TRBV4-3 and TRBJ2-7, with D tentatively TRBD1 or TRBD2 (6 bases each). The CDR3 runs to 14 residues. V lost 1 base, J lost 5 bases, and 12 bases lay in between. In germline, CDR1 is LGHNA, CDR2 YSLEER. CDR3 region: CASSQGGAINEQYF. CDR3 coding DNA: TGCGCCAGCAGCCAAGGGGGGGCGATAAACGAGCAGTACTTC.

V usage is TRBV7-9 and J usage is TRBJ2-3; TRBD2 aligns across 12 bases. The CDR3 loop spans 18 amino acids. Germline CDR1 and CDR2: SEHNR and FQNEAQ (reference sequence). The ends lost 5 bases at V and 6 bases at J; junction bases unmatched: 15. The CDR3: CASSPRTSGIDGGDTQYF. In DNA, the CDR3 is TGTGCCAGCAGCCCCCGGACTAGCGGGATTGACGGCGGGGATACGCAGTATTTT.

V is TRBV7-2 and J is TRBJ1-4; D is ambiguous. With 2 bases removed from V and 8 bases from J, the gap between germline ends came to 12 bases. Germline CDR1 and CDR2: SGHTA and FQGNSA. This CDR3 has 14 amino acids. The CDR3 DNA reads TGTGCCAGCAGCTTAACCTACCGTGGAGAAAAACTGTTTTTT. The encoded protein is CASSLTYRGEKLFF.

Note on this clone: Other DNA sequences in the same sample also yield this CDR3. The genes are TRBV18 and TRBJ1-1; D is undetermined. V lost 3 bases and J 0 bases, leaving 5 bases between the germline ends. CDR1 is KGHSH, CDR2 LQKENI, per germline. The CDR3 is made up of 13 amino acids. This CDR3 reads CASSPLMNTEAFF. CDR3 nucleotides: TGTGCCAGCTCACCGCTTATGAACACTGAAGCTTTCTTT.

This rearrangement joins TRBV9 to TRBJ2-7, with D uncertain. The CDR3 contains 15 residues. Deletions cut 0 bases from V and 4 bases from J, with 14 bases between. Germline lookup yields CDR1 SGDLS and CDR2 YYNGEE. This CDR3 is CASSVDGRPQYEQYF. In DNA, the CDR3 is TGTGCCAGCAGCGTAGATGGCAGACCTCAGTACGAGCAGTACTTC.

In the case of this clone: Other DNA sequences within the sample encode an identical CDR3. The chain employs TRBV18 and TRBJ2-3; no firm D call. CDR3 size: 13 residues. From germline, CDR1 is KGHSH and CDR2 LQKENI. Deletions cut 6 bases from V and 2 bases from J, with 9 bases between. CDR3 region: CASSPMSTDTQYF. CDR3 DNA sequence: TGTGCCAGCTCGCCCATGTCCACAGATACGCAGTATTTT.

The V call is TRBV5-1, the J call TRBJ2-1, with 9 bases that match TRBD2. The CDR3 covers 15 residues. The J segment lost 6 bases and the V segment lost 5 bases, leaving 9 bases of the junction unmatched. Germline V gives CDR1 SGHRS, CDR2 YFSETQ. In DNA form, the CDR3 reads TGCGCCAGCAGTAGCGGGAGTGTCCCCTCCAATGAGCAGTTCTTC. Amino acid sequence: CASSSGSVPSNEQFF.

The rearrangement joins TRBV28 to TRBJ2-7; D is ambiguous. The CDR3 covers 12 residues. Germline assignment: CDR1 MDHEN and CDR2 SYDVKM. V was shortened by 4 bases and J by 6 bases, with 10 bases between the two germline ends. For the CDR3, the DNA is TGTGCCAGCAGTTCCCTCCCCTCCGAGCAGTACTTC. This encodes CASSSLPSEQYF.

This clone has just one count. The V call is TRBV28, the J call TRBJ1-1; 7 bases line up with TRBD1. Germline CDR1 is MDHEN and CDR2 is SYDVKM. J lost 3 bases, V lost 11 bases, and 9 bases had no gene match. This CDR3 contains 13 residues. The CDR3 protein is CAAQGQWDTEAFF. The CDR3 DNA reads TGTGCCGCCCAGGGACAGTGGGACACTGAAGCTTTCTTT.

With regard to this clone: The identical CDR3 is also encoded by other nucleotide sequences in the sample. The chain uses TRBV2 and TRBJ1-5, with TRBD1 matching over 7 bases. This CDR3 comprises 13 residues. Germline V lookup: CDR1 SNHLY, CDR2 FYNNEI. The J segment lost 5 bases and the V segment lost 4 bases, leaving 2 bases of the junction unmatched. CDR3: CASSGTGDQPQHF. The CDR3 coding sequence is TGTGCCAGCAGTGGTACAGGGGATCAGCCCCAGCATTTT.

The chain uses TRBV9 and TRBJ2-3; 8 nucleotides agree with TRBD2. With 2 bases clipped from V and 7 bases from J, the junction kept 6 bases outside the gene matches. This CDR3 has 14 amino acids. Germline V gene lookup returns CDR1 SGDLS and CDR2 YYNGEE. The CDR3 region is CASSVSGNTYTQYF. CDR3 DNA: TGTGCCAGCAGCGTTAGCGGGAATACGTATACGCAGTATTTT.